Each of the 28 T cell receptor beta chains below was sequenced from the same sample in a study of CXCR3-negative and CXCR3-positive naive CD8 T cells. Study observations and caveats: More hydrophobic TRB CDR3s were found in CXCR3-positive naive cells than in CXCR3-negative naive cells.

Their cognate antigens are unknown. UMI-labeled TRB cDNA libraries were prepared by 5' RACE. TCRdb derives one entry per CDR3 protein from the 5' RACE reads, leaving out DNA. The listing records about 63,000 distinct CDR3 sequences. Sequenced input: naive CXCR3+ CD8+ T cells from blood. The subset is: CD45RO-CCR7+CD27+CD95- naive CD8+ T cells expressing CXCR3 (TNR3+). The receptors were gathered from a human donor in good health. Some clones in this sample may be carry-over from other donors' samples.

J is TRBJ1-5 and V is TRBV29-1; without DNA, the TCRdb call of TRBD1 cannot be checked. Germline V gene lookup returns CDR1 SQVTM and CDR2 ANQGSEA. CDR3 length equals 13 residues. This CDR3 is CSVTEGAAQPQHF.

The chain combines TRBV4-1 with TRBJ1-1; the TRBD1 assignment by TCRdb is unverifiable without DNA. Germline V gene lookup returns CDR1 MGHRA and CDR2 YSYEKL. This CDR3 contains 14 residues. CDR3 amino acids: CASSQVGGHTEAFF.

J is TRBJ2-2 and V is TRBV6-2 or TRBV6-3. CDR1 is MNHEY, CDR2 SVGEGT, per germline. There are 12 residues in the CDR3. The CDR3 sequence is CASSFGTGELFF.

This rearrangement joins TRBV29-1 to TRBJ2-7; with no DNA, the TCRdb D assignment of TRBD1 cannot be verified. There are 15 residues in the CDR3. CDR1 and CDR2 from the germline V gene are SQVTM and ANQGSEA. The CDR3 region is CSVFSPGLGAYEQYF.

The V and J genes are TRBV7-9 and TRBJ2-7; lacking DNA, the TRBD2 call made by TCRdb goes unchecked. Germline V gene data show CDR1 as SEHNR and CDR2 as FQNEAQ (reference sequence). The CDR3 is 18 residues long. The CDR3 here is CASSFRASGRGGFHEQYF.

The chain joins TRBV7-8 to TRBJ1-1; TCRdb selects TRBD1, and the lack of DNA leaves this call unchecked. This CDR3 comprises 15 residues. Per germline, CDR1 SGHVS and CDR2 FQNEAQ. The chain's CDR3 is CASSQRQGENTEAFF.

The V gene is TRBV11-2, the J gene TRBJ2-7; the TRBD1 assignment by TCRdb is unverifiable without DNA. CDR3 size: 14 residues. Per germline, CDR1 SGHAT and CDR2 FQNNGV. CDR3 sequence reads: CASSETGTSYEQYF.

The chain couples TRBV28 to TRBJ1-5; no DNA is available, so the TRBD1 call from TCRdb remains unchecked. Germline values: CDR1 MDHEN, CDR2 SYDVKM. The CDR3 has 15 residues. CDR3 residues: CASRTGRFARQPQHF.

This chain joins TRBV7-9 and TRBJ1-2; TCRdb outputs TRBD1, but without DNA this stays unchecked. Germline-derived CDR1 and CDR2 are SEHNR and FQNEAQ (reference sequence). This CDR3 is built from 17 residues. This CDR3 reads CASSLAMGTQHNYGYTF.

The rearrangement joins TRBV9 to TRBJ2-1; no DNA is available, so the TRBD1 call from TCRdb remains unchecked. The CDR3 has 16 residues. CDR1 SGDLS and CDR2 YYNGEE come from the germline V gene. CDR3 sequence: CASSVGSWVGGNEQFF.

The J gene is TRBJ2-7, the V gene TRBV29-1; TCRdb picks TRBD1, but there is no DNA to check that call. The CDR3 covers 12 residues. Germline V gene data show CDR1 as SQVTM and CDR2 as ANQGSEA. CDR3 loop: CSVVGGAGEQYF.

This CDR3 is CASSFNGYDQETQYF. V gene TRBV6-5 combines with J gene TRBJ2-5. Germline V gene lookup returns CDR1 MNHEY and CDR2 SVGAGI. The CDR3 spans 15 residues.

The rearrangement uses TRBV29-1 and TRBJ1-2; TCRdb reports TRBD1, a call that lacks DNA to check it against. The CDR3 covers 13 residues. Looked up from germline, CDR1 is SQVTM and CDR2 is ANQGSEA. The chain's CDR3 is CSAYRLGDYGYTF.

The chain has TRBV29-1 and TRBJ2-7; TCRdb's D call, TRBD1, is unchecked because there is no DNA. Germline loops: CDR1 SQVTM, CDR2 ANQGSEA. The CDR3 runs to 13 residues. The CDR3 reads CSVPGASASEQYF.

J is TRBJ2-7 and V is TRBV5-1; TCRdb's D gene call, TRBD2, goes unchecked for lack of DNA. Germline V gene lookup returns CDR1 SGHRS and CDR2 YFSETQ. CDR3 length: 15 residues. CDR3: CASSLVQLGLDEQYF.

This chain joins TRBV13 and TRBJ2-7; TCRdb designates TRBD1, a call that cannot be tested without DNA. The germline V gene encodes CDR1 PRHDT and CDR2 FYEKMQ (reference sequence). This CDR3 has 14 amino acids. This CDR3 is CASSPAQGTYEQYF.

The chain has TRBV4-3 and TRBJ2-1; absent DNA, TCRdb's TRBD1 call cannot be checked. The CDR3 spans 18 residues. CDR1 and CDR2 (germline): LGHNA, YSLEER. CDR3 region: CASSQVEGGGFSYNEQFF.

The CDR3: CASSLVWGDTEAFF. The gene calls are TRBV5-1 and TRBJ1-1. There are 14 residues in the CDR3. Germline V gene lookup returns CDR1 SGHRS and CDR2 YFSETQ.

The chain employs TRBV5-1 and TRBJ2-1. The CDR3 runs 15 residues. The germline V gene has CDR1 SGHRS and CDR2 YFSETQ. CDR3 sequence reads: CASSLGSGTYNEQFF.

J is TRBJ1-5 and V is TRBV6-2 or TRBV6-3; TCRdb calls TRBD1, which cannot be checked without DNA. The CDR3 extends over 15 amino acids. CDR1 is MNHEY, CDR2 SVGEGT, per germline. The CDR3 loop is CASSYLGTGAQPQHF.

This rearrangement joins TRBV12-5 to TRBJ2-1; TCRdb designates TRBD1, a call that cannot be tested without DNA. This CDR3 is 13 amino acids long. CDR1 is LGHNT and CDR2 is FRNRAP in the germline V gene. The CDR3 reads CASGWTAYNEQLF.

V is TRBV28 and J is TRBJ2-1. Per germline, CDR1 MDHEN and CDR2 SYDVKM. This CDR3 has 17 residues. CDR3 protein: CASSLQTDSSSYNEQFF.

The chain couples TRBV28 to TRBJ2-7; as DNA is missing, the TRBD1 call by TCRdb cannot be tested. CDR3 size: 16 residues. Germline values: CDR1 MDHEN, CDR2 SYDVKM. The CDR3 is CASSLLRQGSGYEQYF.

The CDR3 sequence: CASRRETGTSGTSYNEQFF. The chain is built from TRBV12-3 or TRBV12-4 and TRBJ2-1; no DNA is available, so the TRBD2 call from TCRdb remains unchecked. This CDR3 is built from 19 residues.

The gene calls are TRBV9 and TRBJ2-1; with no DNA, the TCRdb D assignment of TRBD1 cannot be verified. The CDR3 runs to 12 residues. Germline V gene data show CDR1 as SGDLS and CDR2 as YYNGEE. The CDR3 loop is CASSVGGSEQFF.

V gene TRBV6-1 combines with J gene TRBJ2-2; the D gene TCRdb calls, TRBD2, cannot be checked with no DNA. The V gene's germline CDR1 is MNHNS and CDR2 SASEGT. This CDR3 is 15 amino acids long. Here the CDR3 reads CASRGGGSEAGELFF.

The V gene is TRBV10-3, the J gene TRBJ1-1; the TCRdb D gene call, TRBD1, has no DNA to confirm it. Germline CDR1 ENHRY, CDR2 SYGVKD. The CDR3 length is 16 residues. The CDR3 is CAIRAGLGGVNTEAFF.

CDR3 amino acids: CASSQVWETSGRSDEQYF. V and J are TRBV3-1 and TRBJ2-7; as DNA is missing, the TRBD2 call by TCRdb cannot be tested. CDR3 length equals 18 residues. Germline V gene data show CDR1 as LGHDT and CDR2 as YNNKEL (reference sequence).